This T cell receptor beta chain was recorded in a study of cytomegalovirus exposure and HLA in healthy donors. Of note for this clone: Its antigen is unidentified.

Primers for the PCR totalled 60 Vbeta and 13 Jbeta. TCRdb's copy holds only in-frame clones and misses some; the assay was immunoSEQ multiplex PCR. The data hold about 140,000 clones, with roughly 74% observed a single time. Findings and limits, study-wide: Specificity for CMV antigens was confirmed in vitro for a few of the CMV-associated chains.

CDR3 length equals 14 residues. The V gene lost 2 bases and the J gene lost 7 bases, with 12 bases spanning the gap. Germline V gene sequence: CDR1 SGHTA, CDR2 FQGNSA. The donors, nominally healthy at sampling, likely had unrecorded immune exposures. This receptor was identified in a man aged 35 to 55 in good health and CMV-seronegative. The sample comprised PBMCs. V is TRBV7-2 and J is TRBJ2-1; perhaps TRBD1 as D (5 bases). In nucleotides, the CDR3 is TGTGCCAGCAGCTTATCCAGGGATATGAATGAGCAGTTCTTC. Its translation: CASSLSRDMNEQFF.